This record concerns one T cell receptor beta chain sequence. Its antigen is as yet unknown. The sample comes from a study of T-cell memory formation after mild COVID-19. Study overall: TCR clusters were largely donor specific. Study-wide results and caveats: CM and EM subsets held most contracting CD4+ clones; EMRA held CD8+ ones. Balance between CD4 and CD8 was seen in clones contracting day 15 to 85, and a CD4+ lean was seen in later expanders.

TCRdb recomputed calls from the 5' RACE reads with MiXCR, one row per CDR3 protein. This table holds 550,000 to 600,000 distinct CDR3 sequences, about 20% found once. Germline loops: CDR1 MNHNY, CDR2 SVGAGI (reference sequence). V lost 0 bases to trimming and J lost 1 base, with 10 bases between them. The CDR3 is made up of 15 amino acids. This TCR was recovered from an adult woman who had mild COVID-19 (a few samples of this study predate the infection). Cell type and time point are not known. V gene TRBV6-6 combines with J gene TRBJ2-7, with TRBD1 as a possible D gene (5 bases). The material sequenced was PBMCs or a T cell subset sorted from them (not recorded which). CDR3 sequence: CASSYSEGVSYEQYF. In DNA, the CDR3 is TGTGCCAGCAGTTACTCGGAAGGGGTGTCCTACGAGCAGTACTTC.